Listed below are T cell receptor beta chains from one sample, sequenced in a study of early T cells in non-severe SARS-CoV-2 infection. Each CDR3 protein gets one entry after TCRdb re-called the 5' RACE reads with MiXCR. The sample lists 62,000 or so distinct CDR3 sequences, approximately 9% occurring once. Sequencing was performed on whole blood. These receptors originate from an adult who was a healthcare worker with PCR-confirmed SARS-CoV-2 infection or an uninfected control (not recorded which). CDR3s include the opening cysteine and the closing phenylalanine or tryptophan. Each record gives: D gene, clone size, J gene, V gene, CDR3 protein, CDR3 DNA. D genes are given only for firm matches. Clone size is not always given. Where it is, it says once, few, many or a class for expanded clones.

. . TRBJ1-1 TRBV6-5 CASSYSRQEAFF TGTGCCAGCAGTTACTCCAGGCAGGAAGCTTTCTTT
. . TRBJ1-1 TRBV20-1 CSARDGLSKTPRNTEAFF TGCAGTGCTAGAGATGGTCTGAGCAAGACTCCGCGTAACACTGAAGCTTTCTTT
. many TRBJ2-1 TRBV20-1 CSARGFSENNEQFF TGCAGTGCTAGAGGCTTTTCGGAGAACAATGAGCAGTTCTTC
. few TRBJ1-5 TRBV5-6 CASSLGRSNQPQHF TGTGCCAGCAGCCTGGGACGGAGCAATCAGCCCCAGCATTTT
TRBD1 . TRBJ1-6 TRBV9 CASSVVGGDSPLHF TGTGCCAGCAGCGTAGTAGGGGGCGATTCACCCCTCCACTTT
. few TRBJ1-5 TRBV19 CASRRARATNQPQHF TGTGCCAGTCGCAGGGCGAGGGCTACCAATCAGCCCCAGCATTTT
. many TRBJ1-4 TRBV7-9 CASSSSGQIGEKLFF TGTGCCAGCAGCTCATCGGGACAAATCGGGGAAAAACTGTTTTTT
. many TRBJ1-1 TRBV10-2 CASSLGNTEAFF TGCGCCAGCAGTTTGGGGAACACTGAAGCTTTCTTT
TRBD1 . TRBJ2-1 TRBV2 CASSDTGGAFNEQFF TGTGCCAGCAGTGACACAGGGGGCGCTTTCAATGAGCAGTTCTTC
. few TRBJ1-1 TRBV7-2 CASSHGILNTEAFF TGTGCCAGCAGCCATGGCATCCTGAACACTGAAGCTTTCTTT
TRBD1 . TRBJ1-3 TRBV29-1 CSVPGTGPGNTIYF TGCAGCGTCCCCGGGACAGGGCCTGGAAACACCATATATTTT
. . TRBJ2-5 TRBV28 CASSFRTTRETQYF TGTGCCAGCAGTTTCCGAACTACACGAGAGACCCAGTACTTC
. few TRBJ2-3 TRBV5-4 CASSLALRTSTDTQYF TGTGCCAGCAGCTTGGCCTTAAGGACCTCCACAGATACGCAGTATTTT
. few TRBJ2-3 TRBV29-1 CSVEFGVTDTQYF TGCAGCGTTGAATTCGGCGTCACAGATACGCAGTATTTT
TRBD1 many TRBJ1-6 TRBV12-3/TRBV12-4 CASSFPGGSPLHF TGTGCCAGCAGTTTCCCAGGGGGTTCACCCCTCCACTTT
. medium-sized TRBJ2-5 TRBV21-1 CASSSRDRRETQYF TGTGCCAGCAGCAGCCGGGACAGAAGAGAGACCCAGTACTTC
. . TRBJ1-6 TRBV11-2 CASSLGGLRNSPLHF TGTGCCAGCAGCTTAGGAGGACTAAGGAATTCACCCCTCCACTTT
. many TRBJ1-5 TRBV6-6 CASREGVIQPQHF TGTGCCAGCAGGGAGGGTGTGATACAGCCCCAGCATTTT
. . TRBJ2-6 TRBV12-5 CASGLGIPGANVLTF TGTGCTAGTGGTTTGGGAATCCCTGGGGCCAACGTCCTGACTTTC
TRBD1 . TRBJ2-3 TRBV20-1 CSADSGTGADTQYF TGCAGTGCTGACAGCGGGACAGGGGCAGATACGCAGTATTTT
. . TRBJ1-1 TRBV12-3/TRBV12-4 CASRRGMNTEAFF TGTGCCTCCCGGAGGGGAATGAACACTGAAGCTTTCTTT
TRBD1 few TRBJ2-3 TRBV7-2 CASSLAFIGTGTDTQYF TGTGCCAGCAGCTTAGCCTTTATTGGGACAGGAACAGATACGCAGTATTTT
. few TRBJ2-5 TRBV5-1 CASGQETQYF TGCGCCAGCGGACAAGAGACCCAGTACTTC
TRBD1 many TRBJ1-3 TRBV5-1 CASSSGQPVSGNTIYF TGCGCCAGCAGCTCGGGACAGCCTGTCTCTGGAAACACCATATATTTT